The next 30 T cell receptor beta chains were all read from a single sample in a study of monozygotic twins with inflammatory bowel disease. After re-calling the 5' RACE reads, TCRdb lists one entry per CDR3 protein, DNA absent. This specimen shows around 40,000 distinct CDR3 sequences; the ten leading clones hold 5.3%. Sequencing was done on a sample of blood. The receptors come from a human donor with ulcerative colitis or Crohn's disease, or a healthy co-twin of an affected twin (not recorded which).

The rearrangement links TRBV19 to TRBJ2-5; the D call of TRBD2 rests on TCRdb alone, since no DNA is present to check it. The CDR3 totals 21 residues. Germline loops: CDR1 LNHDA, CDR2 SQIVND (reference sequence). The CDR3 loop is CASSTSRTPTTSAARQETQYF.

The gene calls are TRBV5-6 and TRBJ2-7; the D call from TCRdb, TRBD1, cannot be confirmed without DNA. The CDR3 length is 15 residues. CDR1 and CDR2 (germline): SGHDT, YYEEEE. CDR3 sequence reads: CASSWQGAAVYEQYF.

This chain links TRBV18 with TRBJ2-7; TCRdb names TRBD1, which stays unverified in the absence of DNA. The length of the CDR3 is 15 residues. Germline V CDR1 and CDR2: KGHSH, LQKENI. The CDR3: CASSPPTGPGYEQYF.

The gene calls are TRBV4-1 and TRBJ1-2; the TCRdb D gene call, TRBD1, has no DNA to confirm it. CDR1 and CDR2 from the germline V gene are MGHRA and YSYEKL. The CDR3 totals 14 residues. The CDR3 here is CASSQEGQSYGYTF.

The rearrangement uses TRBV7-6 and TRBJ1-5; the D call of TRBD1 rests on TCRdb alone, since no DNA is present to check it. The germline gives CDR1 SGHVS, CDR2 FNYEAQ. This CDR3 is built from 15 residues. The CDR3 sequence is CASSPGSGVNQPQHF.

CDR3 sequence reads: CASSTGQYNSPLHF. The chain has TRBV19 and TRBJ1-6; as DNA is missing, the TRBD1 call by TCRdb cannot be tested. Per germline, CDR1 LNHDA and CDR2 SQIVND (reference sequence). This CDR3 is 14 amino acids long.

The V and J genes are TRBV19 and TRBJ1-1. Germline-derived CDR1 and CDR2 are LNHDA and SQIVND (reference sequence). The CDR3 loop spans 17 amino acids. The CDR3 loop reads CASSIGRAKKGNTEAFF.

The chain is built from TRBV2 and TRBJ2-3; checking the TCRdb D call of TRBD2 is not possible without DNA. Germline CDR1 is SNHLY and CDR2 is FYNNEI. This CDR3 has 16 amino acids. CDR3 in amino acids: CASSEGTNLSTDTQYF.

The rearrangement joins TRBV3-1 to TRBJ2-4; TCRdb returns TRBD1, unconfirmable since there is no DNA. The CDR3 spans 14 residues. In germline, CDR1 is LGHDT, CDR2 YNNKEL (reference sequence). CDR3 protein: CASSQWDGKNIQYF.

The gene calls are TRBV20-1 and TRBJ1-5; TCRdb's assignment of TRBD1 cannot be checked, as there is no DNA. Germline CDR1 and CDR2: DFQATT and SNEGSKA (reference sequence). This CDR3 region has 15 residues. CDR3 amino acids: CSANPGGASNQPQHF.

CDR3 region: CASSHLSGGGSEQFF. The chain recombines TRBV7-9 with TRBJ2-1; TCRdb's D gene call, TRBD2, goes unchecked for lack of DNA. This CDR3 region has 15 residues. CDR1 is SEHNR and CDR2 is FQNEAQ in the germline V gene (reference sequence).

The chain recombines TRBV5-1 with TRBJ1-1. The CDR3 has 18 residues. Per germline, CDR1 SGHRS and CDR2 YFSETQ. The CDR3 loop reads CASSLAVSIEDMNTEAFF.

The V and J genes are TRBV6-5 and TRBJ2-5; with no DNA, the TCRdb D assignment of TRBD1 cannot be verified. The CDR3 has 14 amino acids. Germline lookup yields CDR1 MNHEY and CDR2 SVGAGI. CDR3 loop: CASSSSPGGETQYF.

The rearrangement links TRBV7-9 to TRBJ2-7. Germline assignment: CDR1 SEHNR and CDR2 FQNEAQ (reference sequence). This CDR3 has 15 amino acids. CDR3 protein: CASSFGGQRAYEQYF. Variable domain in full (rest from reference TRBV7-9 and TRBJ2-7): DTGVSQNPRHKITKRGQNVTFRCDPISEHNRLYWYRQTLGQGPEFLTYFQNEAQLEKSRLLSDRFSAERPKGSFSTLEIQRTEQGDSAMYLCASSFGGQRAYEQYFGPGTRLTVT.

The chain is built from TRBV29-1 and TRBJ2-1; TCRdb's D gene call, TRBD2, goes unchecked for lack of DNA. Looked up from germline, CDR1 is SQVTM and CDR2 is ANQGSEA. The CDR3 is made up of 16 amino acids. The CDR3 reads CSVPNLAGGGYNEQFF.

This chain connects TRBV24-1 to TRBJ2-2. Germline V CDR1 and CDR2: KGHDR, SFDVKD. This CDR3 region has 11 residues. The CDR3 loop is CATRKTGELFF.

This chain uses TRBV5-1 with TRBJ2-5; TCRdb selects TRBD1, and the lack of DNA leaves this call unchecked. CDR1 SGHRS and CDR2 YFSETQ come from the germline V gene. The length of the CDR3 is 15 residues. The CDR3 protein is CASSLLGTGAESQYF.

The chain combines TRBV19 with TRBJ2-6. The germline CDR1 and CDR2 sequences are LNHDA and SQIVND (reference sequence). This CDR3 has 17 residues. The CDR3 spells CASSKADGSSGANVLTF. The full variable domain, rest sourced from reference TRBV19 and TRBJ2-6, is DGGITQSPKYLFRKEGQNVTLSCEQNLNHDAMYWYRQDPGQGLRLIYYSQIVNDFQKGDIAEGYSVSREKKESFPLTVTSAQKNPTAFYLCASSKADGSSGANVLTFGAGSRLTVL.

The J gene is TRBJ1-3, the V gene TRBV23-1. TRBV23-1 carries the ORF label, with uncertain function. The CDR3 runs to 15 residues. CDR3 loop: CASSQSLGPGNTIYF.

The V and J genes are TRBV27 and TRBJ2-3; TCRdb calls TRBD2, which cannot be checked without DNA. Per the germline V gene, CDR1 is MNHEY and CDR2 is SMNVEV (reference sequence). The CDR3 contains 16 residues. The CDR3 loop is CASSPFLTSGGNTQYF.

The chain combines TRBV7-3 with TRBJ2-1; as DNA is missing, the TRBD2 call by TCRdb cannot be tested. The CDR3 has 16 amino acids. Germline lookup yields CDR1 SGHTA and CDR2 FQGTGA. CDR3 sequence reads: CASSSSGSPIYNEQFF.

The rearrangement joins TRBV5-6 to TRBJ2-3; TCRdb reports TRBD1, a call that lacks DNA to check it against. The CDR3 extends over 17 amino acids. Germline V gene data show CDR1 as SGHDT and CDR2 as YYEEEE. The CDR3 protein is CASTPYYVGGGTDTQYF. The variable domain in full, completed from reference TRBV5-6 and TRBJ2-3, reads DAGVTQSPTHLIKTRGQQVTLRCSPKSGHDTVSWYQQALGQGPQFIFQYYEEEERQRGNFPDRFSGHQFPNYSSELNVNALLLGDSALYLCASTPYYVGGGTDTQYFGPGTRLTVL.

This CDR3 is CSALNPSTDTQYF. This chain connects TRBV20-1 to TRBJ2-3. CDR3 length: 13 residues. Per germline, CDR1 DFQATT and CDR2 SNEGSKA (reference sequence).

The chain couples TRBV12-3 or TRBV12-4 to TRBJ2-4; lacking DNA, the TRBD1 call made by TCRdb goes unchecked. This CDR3 contains 14 residues. The CDR3 is CASSFSGQGNIQYF.

The chain joins TRBV11-2 to TRBJ2-1; TCRdb names TRBD2, which stays unverified in the absence of DNA. This CDR3 region has 15 residues. Germline V gives CDR1 SGHAT, CDR2 FQNNGV. CDR3 region: CASSPHALAGDEQFF.

The V and J genes are TRBV7-7 and TRBJ2-5; with no DNA, the TCRdb D assignment of TRBD2 cannot be verified. This CDR3 is built from 16 residues. Germline V gives CDR1 SSHAT, CDR2 FNYEAQ (reference sequence). The CDR3 loop reads CASSPVASGGGETQYF.

CDR3 sequence: CASRSLGLLGEKLFF. The V gene is TRBV12-3 or TRBV12-4, the J gene TRBJ1-4. This CDR3 is 15 amino acids long.

The chain employs TRBV7-2 and TRBJ2-3. The length of the CDR3 is 14 residues. Germline-derived CDR1 and CDR2 are SGHTA and FQGNSA. The CDR3 spells CASSPTRATDTQYF.

The chain recombines TRBV5-1 with TRBJ2-2; TCRdb's D call, TRBD2, is unchecked because there is no DNA. Germline V lookup: CDR1 SGHRS, CDR2 YFSETQ. The CDR3 spans 17 residues. The CDR3 loop is CASTLLPAGTNTGELFF.

The V call is TRBV12-3 or TRBV12-4, the J call TRBJ1-5. The CDR3 extends over 13 amino acids. This CDR3 reads CASSLARDQPQHF.